This T cell receptor (beta chain) emerged from a study of shared clonotypes between healthy human individuals. In the CD4+ fraction, cells were divided into CD45RA+ naive and CD45RA-negative memory subsets. Method: immunoSEQ multiplex PCR; TCRdb's copy keeps in-frame clones and lacks some. This repertoire shows roughly 530,000 clones, roughly 95% found once; its top ten account for approximately 0.06%. V lost 4 bases and J lost 8, with 11 bases in between. This CDR3 region has 12 residues. Germline V gives CDR1 MNHEY, CDR2 SVGAGI. The V gene is TRBV6-5, the J gene TRBJ1-2; D is unresolved. The TCR sequence derives from a woman younger than 45 in good health. The specimen was naive CD4+ T cells sorted from blood. Documented subset: CD45RA+ positively selected. The CDR3 coding sequence is TGTGCCAGCAGTTCCGGAGCGGGGGGCTACACCTTC. Its translation is CASSSGAGGYTF.